These 30 T cell receptor beta chains came from one sample sequenced in a study of OX40 agonist ivuxolimab in advanced cancers. The table came from immunoSEQ multiplex PCR; TCRdb's copy has only in-frame clones and leaves some out. The repertoire consists of tens of thousands of clones, with 89% occurring once and the leading ten covering around 0.19%. The sequenced sample was CD4+ or CD8+ T cells sorted from blood, obtained in a trial of the OX40 agonist ivuxolimab. The origin of the receptors is an adult with an advanced solid tumor such as melanoma, head and neck, liver or kidney cancer.

This clone was counted a single time. The chain joins TRBV7-9 to TRBJ1-1, with TRBD1 identical over 10 bases. CDR3 length: 16 residues. The J segment lost 0 bases and the V segment lost 5 bases, leaving 6 bases of the junction unmatched. Germline V gene lookup returns CDR1 SEHNR and CDR2 FQNEAQ (reference sequence). Written as DNA, the CDR3 is TGTGCCAGCAGCGAGGGGACAGGGGCAATGAACACTGAAGCTTTCTTT. This sequence encodes CASSEGTGAMNTEAFF.

The table lists this clone with a count of one. The rearrangement uses TRBV29-1 and TRBJ2-5, with 7 bases matching TRBD2. Trimming took 6 bases from V and 3 from J; bases not matched to a gene: 13. The CDR3 is 15 amino acids. Looked up from germline, CDR1 is SQVTM and CDR2 is ANQGSEA. The CDR3 protein is CSVAPSGRGKETQYF. CDR3 bases: TGCAGCGTCGCACCGTCGGGGAGGGGTAAAGAGACCCAGTACTTC.

The chain combines TRBV7-2 with TRBJ2-1; 15 bases line up with TRBD2. Germline lookup yields CDR1 SGHTA and CDR2 FQGNSA. This CDR3 region has 18 residues. Unmatched junction bases numbered 9, after V lost 2 bases and J lost 7 bases. CDR3 sequence (DNA): TGTGCCAGCAGCTTAAGAGTGGGGACTAGCGGGAGGTTGAATGAGCAGTTCTTC. It specifies CASSLRVGTSGRLNEQFF.

The rearrangement uses TRBV27 and TRBJ2-7, with TRBD2 identical over 8 bases. After removal of 5 bases from V and 7 bases from J, the junction contained 1 base not matched to a gene. This CDR3 comprises 11 residues. Germline V gives CDR1 MNHEY, CDR2 SMNVEV (reference sequence). Here the CDR3 DNA reads TGTGCCAGCAGTCGGGAGGGGGAGCAGTACTTC. The encoded protein is CASSREGEQYF.

The chain has TRBV7-9 and TRBJ1-4, with TRBD1 as a possible D gene (6 bases). The germline V and J ends were trimmed by 4 bases and 8 bases, with 17 bases remaining between them. This CDR3 has 15 amino acids. The germline CDR1 and CDR2 sequences are SEHNR and FQNEAQ (reference sequence). CDR3 loop: CASSSGQLNGEKLFF. The CDR3 coding sequence is TGTGCCAGCAGCTCCGGACAGTTAAATGGGGAAAAACTGTTTTTT.

In this sample, this clone turned up a few times. The J gene is TRBJ2-7, the V gene TRBV18; 12 nucleotides agree with TRBD2. Per germline, CDR1 KGHSH and CDR2 LQKENI. This CDR3 has 15 residues. V was pared by 3 bases and J by 2 bases, with 2 bases of the junction left unmatched. For the CDR3, the DNA is TGTGCCAGCTCACCGCGACTAGCGGGAGCCTACGAGCAGTACTTC. Its translation: CASSPRLAGAYEQYF.

This chain links TRBV29-1 with TRBJ2-5; 8 bases agree with TRBD1. Trimming removed 3 bases from V and 5 bases from J; junction bases left unmatched: 8. Germline V gene lookup returns CDR1 SQVTM and CDR2 ANQGSEA. The CDR3 loop spans 14 amino acids. In DNA form, the CDR3 reads TGCAGCGTTGATCGAGGACAGGGTGGGGAGACCCAGTACTTC. Translation: CSVDRGQGGETQYF.

The chain couples TRBV5-1 to TRBJ2-7; no clear D gene. The length of the CDR3 is 13 residues. CDR1 and CDR2 (germline): SGHRS, YFSETQ. Trimming stripped 0 bases from V and 4 bases from J, with 8 bases between. Written as DNA, the CDR3 is TGCGCCAGCAGCTTGGCAGGTTCTTACGAGCAGTACTTC. Protein product: CASSLAGSYEQYF. Looking up the rest from reference TRBV5-1 and TRBJ2-7 gives the full variable domain: KAGVTQTPRYLIKTRGQQVTLSCSPISGHRSVSWYQQTPGQGLQFLFEYFSETQRNKGNFPGRFSGRQFSNSRSEMNVSTLELGDSALYLCASSLAGSYEQYFGPGTRLTVT.

The chain links TRBV29-1 to TRBJ2-1; possibly TRBD2 for D (7 bases). Germline assignment: CDR1 SQVTM and CDR2 ANQGSEA. The CDR3 is 14 residues long. CDR3 loop: CTPEGGGFYNEQFF. CDR3 coding DNA: TGCACCCCGGAGGGGGGGGGCTTCTACAATGAGCAGTTCTTC.

The chain has TRBV5-4 and TRBJ1-2; weak D call: TRBD1 (5 bases). Trimming pared 0 bases from V and 5 bases from J, leaving 14 bases between. The CDR3 is 15 amino acids. The germline V gene has CDR1 SGHNT and CDR2 YYREEE (reference sequence). The CDR3 DNA reads as TGTGCCAGCAGCTTGGGTGTCGGGGCAGCATATGGCTACACCTTC. Residues: CASSLGVGAAYGYTF.

In nucleotides, the CDR3 is TGCGCCAGCACCCTGGCCCTGAACACTGAAGCTTTCTTT. Protein sequence: CASTLALNTEAFF. V and J are TRBV5-1 and TRBJ1-1; no definite D call. CDR1 SGHRS and CDR2 YFSETQ come from the germline V gene. The CDR3 has 13 amino acids. Trimming took 6 bases from V and 0 from J, leaving 9 bases between them.

V gene TRBV11-2 combines with J gene TRBJ2-5, with 7 positions matching TRBD2. The length of the CDR3 is 13 residues. The trim removed 5 bases at V and 5 bases at J, leaving 5 bases unmatched. From germline, CDR1 is SGHAT and CDR2 FQNNGV. Here the CDR3 reads CASSGGVAETQYF. DNA for the CDR3: TGTGCCAGCAGCGGGGGGGTAGCGGAGACCCAGTACTTC.

The chain recombines TRBV7-3 with TRBJ2-1, with TRBD1 matching over 9 bases. The CDR3 runs 16 residues. V lost 4 bases to trimming and J lost 9 bases; unmatched junction nucleotides: 13. Germline CDR1 reads SGHTA; CDR2 reads FQGTGA. CDR3 DNA: TGTGCCAGCAGCTCACAGGGGGCATTTATGGGAGGTGAGCAGTTCTTC. This translates into CASSSQGAFMGGEQFF.

The chain employs TRBV4-1 and TRBJ1-5; a possible D gene is TRBD1 (6 bases). This CDR3 is 17 amino acids long. With 0 bases removed from V and 6 bases from J, the gap between germline ends came to 18 bases. Germline CDR1 MGHRA, CDR2 YSYEKL. CDR3 DNA sequence: TGCGCCAGCAGCCAAGATTCGGGGGGCAGCTTCCCTCAGCCCCAGCATTTT. Protein sequence: CASSQDSGGSFPQPQHF.

The rearrangement links TRBV5-1 to TRBJ1-3; 7 bases fit TRBD1. Germline-derived CDR1 and CDR2 are SGHRS and YFSETQ. This CDR3 is 16 amino acids long. With 7 bases clipped from V and 2 bases from J, the junction kept 12 bases outside the gene matches. The CDR3 is CASGPTGTGAGNTIYF. CDR3 nucleotides: TGCGCCAGCGGACCAACTGGAACAGGGGCTGGAAACACCATATATTTT.

The rearrangement uses TRBV11-2 and TRBJ2-2; 9 bases align to TRBD1. V was clipped by 1 base and J by 7 bases; unmatched bases: 13. Germline lookup yields CDR1 SGHAT and CDR2 FQNNGV. The CDR3 is 18 residues long. The CDR3 nucleotides are TGTGCCAGCAGCTTAGGGTTAAGAAGGGGACAGGGTCACGGGGAGCTGTTTTTT. Its translation is CASSLGLRRGQGHGELFF.

The genes are TRBV7-9 and TRBJ2-2; D uncertain. V dropped 4 bases and J dropped 1 base, with 16 bases sitting between them. CDR1 and CDR2 from the germline V gene are SEHNR and FQNEAQ (reference sequence). The CDR3 totals 17 residues. The CDR3: CASSSRRPLENTGELFF. The DNA for the CDR3 is TGTGCCAGCAGCTCCAGGAGACCCCTAGAGAACACCGGGGAGCTGTTTTTT.

The V and J genes are TRBV6-1 and TRBJ2-7; D uncertain. The length of the CDR3 is 13 residues. The germline V gene encodes CDR1 MNHNS and CDR2 SASEGT. Trimming took off 6 bases at V and 6 bases at J, with 15 bases between the two ends. The CDR3 spells CASRLASFFEQYV. CDR3 DNA: TGTGCCAGCAGGTTAGCCAGTTTCTTCGAGCAGTACGTC.

CDR3 region: CASSLDGFYGYTF. CDR3 nucleotide sequence: TGTGCCAGCAGCCTCGACGGATTCTATGGCTACACCTTC. J is TRBJ1-2 and V is TRBV7-8; D remains unclear. V was cut by 5 bases and J by 4 bases, with 11 bases left in between. The germline gives CDR1 SGHVS, CDR2 FQNEAQ. This CDR3 has 13 amino acids.

V gene TRBV5-4 combines with J gene TRBJ2-5; the D is unclear. The V end was cut by 0 bases, the J end by 5 bases, with 14 bases between. CDR1 and CDR2 (germline): SGHNT, YYREEE (reference sequence). There are 15 residues in the CDR3. The CDR3 DNA reads TGTGCCAGCAGCTTGGAACTCACTAATAGGGAGACCCAGTACTTC. Translated: CASSLELTNRETQYF.

The chain links TRBV11-3 to TRBJ2-2, with D tentatively TRBD1 (5 bases). Trimming removed 5 bases at V and 7 bases at J, with 11 bases between. CDR3 size: 13 residues. Looked up from germline, CDR1 is SGHNT and CDR2 is YENEEA. CDR3 in DNA: TGTGCCAGCAGCGCAACAGGTCGCGGGGAGCTGTTTTTT. As protein: CASSATGRGELFF.

This sequence joins TRBV6-4 and TRBJ1-2, with D unresolved. The CDR3 covers 11 residues. Looked up from germline, CDR1 is MRHNA and CDR2 is SNTAGT. V dropped 3 bases and J dropped 7 bases, with 6 bases sitting between them. This CDR3 reads CASSDGSGYTF. CDR3 nucleotide sequence: TGTGCCAGCAGTGATGGCTCTGGCTACACCTTC.

This clone was found a few times. The chain's CDR3 is CASSQESGSVSLGGFAQYF. CDR3 bases: TGTGCCAGCAGCCAAGAGTCGGGCTCGGTGTCCCTCGGGGGGTTCGCGCAGTATTTT. The genes are TRBV4-2 and TRBJ2-3; 7 bases line up with TRBD2. Germline CDR1 and CDR2: LGHNA and YNFKEQ. CDR3 length: 19 amino acids. The ends lost 0 bases at V and 10 bases at J; junction bases unmatched: 22.

The genes are TRBV6-6 and TRBJ1-1, with a possible D match to TRBD1 (6 bases). This CDR3 comprises 14 residues. V lost 7 bases to trimming and J lost 2 bases, with 14 bases between them. CDR1 is MNHNY and CDR2 is SVGAGI in the germline V gene (reference sequence). The CDR3 DNA reads TGTGCCAGCACCATGAGGGGGGGTAACACTGAAGCTTTCTTT. The encoded protein is CASTMRGGNTEAFF.

This sequence joins TRBV7-9 and TRBJ2-5; TRBD2 aligns across 10 bases. This CDR3 comprises 15 residues. Looked up from germline, CDR1 is SEHNR and CDR2 is FQNEAQ (reference sequence). Losses at the gene ends were 3 bases for V and 2 bases for J; bases not matched to a gene: 3. The CDR3 is CASSLGTSVQETQYF. The DNA for the CDR3 is TGTGCCAGCAGCTTGGGGACTAGCGTTCAAGAGACCCAGTACTTC.

This sequence joins TRBV5-1 and TRBJ2-2, with TRBD2 identical over 7 bases. CDR1 is SGHRS and CDR2 is YFSETQ in the germline V gene. This CDR3 has 16 residues. The V segment lost 6 bases and the J segment 1 base; nucleotides outside the gene matches: 9. The CDR3 is CASTLRGGGNTGELFF. CDR3 coding DNA: TGCGCCAGCACCCTTAGAGGCGGGGGGAACACCGGGGAGCTGTTTTTT. Together with reference TRBV5-1 and TRBJ2-2, the CDR3 gives the full variable domain: KAGVTQTPRYLIKTRGQQVTLSCSPISGHRSVSWYQQTPGQGLQFLFEYFSETQRNKGNFPGRFSGRQFSNSRSEMNVSTLELGDSALYLCASTLRGGGNTGELFFGEGSRLTVL.

This rearrangement joins TRBV5-1 to TRBJ2-1; TRBD1 is a possible D gene (5 bases). Trimming cost V 5 bases and J 7 bases, with 10 bases left between them. The CDR3 consists of 12 residues. The germline gives CDR1 SGHRS, CDR2 YFSETQ. The CDR3 bases are TGCGCCAGCAGTGGGGCCTTTAATGAGCAGTTCTTC. Translated, it gives CASSGAFNEQFF.

The gene calls are TRBV10-3 and TRBJ1-2; TRBD1 aligns across 9 bases. The V segment lost 6 bases and the J segment 0 bases; nucleotides outside the gene matches: 5. The CDR3 extends over 15 amino acids. CDR1 and CDR2 (germline): ENHRY, SYGVKD. CDR3 amino acids: CAISRQGGANYGYTF. CDR3 nucleotide sequence: TGTGCCATCAGCCGACAGGGGGGGGCTAACTATGGCTACACCTTC.

The genes are TRBV2 and TRBJ1-1; D remains unclear. The germline CDR1 and CDR2 sequences are SNHLY and FYNNEI. V lost 2 bases to trimming and J lost 8 bases, with 12 bases between them. CDR3 size: 13 residues. The CDR3 sequence: CASSENTVSEAFF. CDR3 DNA: TGTGCCAGCAGTGAAAATACGGTCTCGGAAGCTTTCTTT.

The chain couples TRBV5-4 to TRBJ2-3; 10 bases are a match to TRBD1. Germline V CDR1 and CDR2: SGHNT, YYREEE (reference sequence). Germline trimming cut 0 bases from V and 15 bases from J; bases unmatched to any gene: 4. The CDR3 length is 12 residues. This CDR3 is CASSLGGTGEYF. The CDR3 nucleotides read TGTGCCAGCAGCTTGGGCGGGACAGGGGAATATTTT.